This entry lists 3 T cell receptor beta chains sequenced from one sample in a study of blood T cell repertoires in COVID-19. Repertoires were generated with immunoSEQ multiplex PCR, while TCRdb's copy carries only in-frame clones and drops some. Of roughly 300,000 clones listed, approximately 82% are singletons. Sequenced: peripheral blood. The receptors were gathered from a woman aged 45-65 years with acute or convalescent COVID-19.

The J gene is TRBJ2-7, the V gene TRBV5-4; 8 bases align to TRBD2. The CDR3 consists of 16 residues. The V gene's germline CDR1 is SGHNT and CDR2 YYREEE (reference sequence). Trimming cost V 2 bases and J 2 bases; bases outside gene matches: 9. CDR3 region: CASSFGGTRGTYEQYV. CDR3 in DNA: TGTGCCAGCAGCTTTGGCGGGACTAGGGGGACCTACGAGCAGTACGTC.

The V and J genes are TRBV27 and TRBJ1-5, with 11 bases that match TRBD1. Germline loops: CDR1 MNHEY, CDR2 SMNVEV (reference sequence). V gave up 6 bases and J gave up 1 base; unmatched junction bases: 14. CDR3 length equals 19 residues. This CDR3 reads CASRRGVGQGAISNQPQHF. The CDR3 nucleotides are TGTGCCAGCAGGAGGGGGGTCGGACAGGGGGCTATAAGCAATCAGCCCCAGCATTTT.

The table lists this clone with a count of one. The chain employs TRBV2 and TRBJ1-4; D gene ambiguous. Trimming took 4 bases from V and 4 from J, leaving 10 bases between them. CDR3 size: 14 residues. Germline V gives CDR1 SNHLY, CDR2 FYNNEI. The CDR3 nucleotides are TGTGCCAGCAGTGGAGCAGCCCGTAATGAAAAACTGTTTTTT. Protein product: CASSGAARNEKLFF.